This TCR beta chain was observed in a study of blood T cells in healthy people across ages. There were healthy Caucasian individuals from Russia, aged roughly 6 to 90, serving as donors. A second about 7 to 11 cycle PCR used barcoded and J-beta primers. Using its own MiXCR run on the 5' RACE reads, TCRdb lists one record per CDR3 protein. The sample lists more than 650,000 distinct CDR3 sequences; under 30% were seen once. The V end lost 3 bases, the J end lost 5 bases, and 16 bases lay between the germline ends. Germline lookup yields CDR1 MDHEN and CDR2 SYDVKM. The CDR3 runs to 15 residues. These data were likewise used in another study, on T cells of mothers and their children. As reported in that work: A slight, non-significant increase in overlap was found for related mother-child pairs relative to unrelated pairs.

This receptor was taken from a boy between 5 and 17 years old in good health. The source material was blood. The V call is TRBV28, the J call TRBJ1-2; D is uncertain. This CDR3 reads CASSFGDWAPYGYTF. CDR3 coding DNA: TGTGCCAGCAGTTTCGGGGATTGGGCTCCTTATGGCTACACCTTC.